The 2 T cell receptor beta chains below were found in one sample sequenced in a study of blood T cell repertoires in COVID-19. The method was immunoSEQ multiplex PCR; TCRdb's version includes in-frame clones alone and lacks a portion of them. The repertoire holds fewer than 25,000 clones, with about 88% as singletons. The sample comprised peripheral blood. These receptors all stem from a human donor in a cohort sampled during active COVID-19. The donor label of this sample is uncertain.

The chain carries TRBV7-9 and TRBJ2-1, with 7 bases aligning to TRBD2. CDR3 length: 16 residues. Trimming removed 0 bases from V and 6 bases from J; junction bases left unmatched: 8. Germline assignment: CDR1 SEHNR and CDR2 FQNEAQ (reference sequence). CDR3 DNA: TGTGCCAGCAGCTTAGCCGGGGGAGGGCCTCTCAATGAGCAGTTCTTC. Its translation: CASSLAGGGPLNEQFF. The whole variable domain, filled in from reference TRBV7-9 and TRBJ2-1, reads DTGVSQNPRHKITKRGQNVTFRCDPISEHNRLYWYRQTLGQGPEFLTYFQNEAQLEKSRLLSDRFSAERPKGSFSTLEIQRTEQGDSAMYLCASSLAGGGPLNEQFFGPGTRLTVL.

The rearrangement links TRBV5-1 to TRBJ2-5; the D is unclear. There are 14 residues in the CDR3. Trimming shortened V by 0 bases and J by 2 bases, and 8 bases separated the two germline ends. Germline CDR1 is SGHRS and CDR2 is YFSETQ. Here the CDR3 DNA reads TGCGCCAGCAGCTTGGGGGCGTCGCAAGAGACCCAGTACTTC. Protein product: CASSLGASQETQYF.